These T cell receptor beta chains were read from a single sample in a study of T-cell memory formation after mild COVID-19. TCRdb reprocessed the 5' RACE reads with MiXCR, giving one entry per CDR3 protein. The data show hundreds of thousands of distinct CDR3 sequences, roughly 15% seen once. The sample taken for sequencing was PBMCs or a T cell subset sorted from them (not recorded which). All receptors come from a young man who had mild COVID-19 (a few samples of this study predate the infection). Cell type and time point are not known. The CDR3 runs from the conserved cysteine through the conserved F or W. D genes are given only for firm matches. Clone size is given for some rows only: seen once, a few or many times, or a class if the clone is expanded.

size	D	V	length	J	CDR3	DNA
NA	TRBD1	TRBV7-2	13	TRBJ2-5	CASSGQPQETQYF	TGTGCCAGCTCGGGACAGCCCCAAGAGACCCAGTACTTC
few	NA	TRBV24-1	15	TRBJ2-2	CATSDLRGNTGELFF	TGTGCCACCAGTGACCTCAGGGGAAACACCGGGGAGCTGTTTTTT
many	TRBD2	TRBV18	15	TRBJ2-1	CASSPLAGPYNEQFF	TGTGCCAGCTCACCACTAGCGGGGCCCTACAATGAGCAGTTCTTC
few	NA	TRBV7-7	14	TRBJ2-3	CASSATASTDTQYF	TGTGCCAGCAGTGCCACAGCTAGCACAGATACGCAGTATTTT
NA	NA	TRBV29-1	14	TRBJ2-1	CSVDPRGDYNEQFF	TGCAGCGTTGACCCCAGGGGGGACTACAATGAGCAGTTCTTC
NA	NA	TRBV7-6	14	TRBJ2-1	CASSPGEERNEQFF	TGTGCCAGCAGTCCCGGGGAGGAAAGGAATGAGCAGTTCTTC
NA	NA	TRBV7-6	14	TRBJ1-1	CASSAYQADTEAFF	TGTGCCAGCAGCGCCTATCAGGCGGACACTGAAGCTTTCTTT
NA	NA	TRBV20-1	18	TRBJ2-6	CSAPSGTQSLTGADVLTF	TGCAGTGCCCCGTCCGGGACCCAGTCTTTAACTGGGGCCGACGTCCTGACTTTC
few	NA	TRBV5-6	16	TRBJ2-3	CASSLREWGGTDTQYF	TGTGCCAGCAGCTTGAGGGAGTGGGGGGGCACAGATACGCAGTATTTT
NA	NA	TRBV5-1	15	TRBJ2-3	CASSLAPTRTDTQYF	TGCGCCAGCAGCTTGGCCCCTACTAGAACAGATACGCAGTATTTT
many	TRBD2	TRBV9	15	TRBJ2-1	CASTLGGDLTNEQFF	TGTGCCAGCACCCTCGGGGGGGACTTAACCAATGAGCAGTTCTTC
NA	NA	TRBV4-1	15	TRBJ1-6	CASSRRTADNSPLHF	TGCGCCAGCAGCCGCAGGACAGCCGATAATTCACCCCTCCACTTT
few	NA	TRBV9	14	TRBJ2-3	CASSVESAADTQYF	TGTGCCAGCAGCGTAGAAAGCGCGGCAGATACGCAGTATTTT
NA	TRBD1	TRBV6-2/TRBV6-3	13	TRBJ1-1	CATTGTENTEAFF	TGTGCCACCACCGGGACAGAGAACACTGAAGCTTTCTTT
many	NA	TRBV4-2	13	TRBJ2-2	CASSQDRAGELFF	TGTGCCAGCAGCCAAGATAGGGCCGGGGAGCTGTTTTTT